A selection of T cell receptor beta chains follows, all from one sample in a study of Ad26.COV2.S vaccination and SARS-CoV-2 variants. Here immunoSEQ multiplex PCR was the method, and the copy in TCRdb shows in-frame clones only, minus some. Among roughly 350,000 clones listed, about 87% were seen once. Sequenced here: peripheral blood, sampled in a trial of Ad26.COV2.S vaccine versus placebo. The receptors come from a person aged 18-65 years who received the Ad26.COV2.S COVID-19 vaccine or a placebo. Both conserved end residues are part of each CDR3. D genes are given only for firm matches. Not every row has a clone size; where given, it reads once, few, many or a size class.

CDR3 | DNA | J | D | V | size
CASSPSLGTGTGANVLTF | TGCGCCAGCAGTCCCTCACTAGGGACAGGGACTGGGGCCAACGTCCTGACTTTC | TRBJ2-6 | TRBD1 | TRBV23-1 | -
CASSVGSSGNTIYF | TGTGCCAGCAGCGTAGGAAGCTCTGGAAACACCATATATTTT | TRBJ1-3 | - | TRBV9 | -
CASSPRSAVGYTF | TGTGCCAGCTCACCACGGTCGGCGGTGGGCTACACCTTC | TRBJ1-2 | - | TRBV18 | -
CASSGTSPGETQYF | TGTGCCAGCAGTGGGACATCACCCGGGGAGACCCAGTACTTC | TRBJ2-5 | - | TRBV2 | -
CASSRTGSNYGYTF | TGTGCCAGCAGCCGCACAGGGTCGAACTATGGCTACACCTTC | TRBJ1-2 | - | TRBV6-5 | -
CASSMGAVGGLEAFF | TGTGCCAGTAGTATGGGGGCGGTGGGGGGCCTTGAAGCTTTCTTT | TRBJ1-1 | - | TRBV19 | -
CASSFPGELFF | TGTGCCAGCAGTTTCCCCGGGGAGCTGTTTTTT | TRBJ2-2 | - | TRBV27 | -
CASSLFLGTENTEAFF | TGTGCCAGCAGTTTATTTCTTGGGACGGAGAACACTGAAGCTTTCTTT | TRBJ1-1 | - | TRBV27 | -
CASSLKDTAGMGYTF | TGTGCCAGCAGTTTGAAGGACACGGCAGGGATGGGCTACACCTTC | TRBJ1-2 | - | TRBV27 | -
CASSLRSLDEQFF | TGCGCCAGCAGCCTGAGAAGTCTGGATGAGCAGTTCTTC | TRBJ2-1 | - | TRBV4-3 | -
CASTQGGPSPLHF | TGTGCCAGCACCCAAGGGGGACCTTCACCCCTCCACTTT | TRBJ1-6 | - | TRBV9 | many
CASSYWESGNQPQHF | TGTGCCAGCAGTTATTGGGAATCGGGGAATCAGCCCCAGCATTTT | TRBJ1-5 | - | TRBV5-5 | once
CASSQPGTSGASEQFF | TGCGCCAGCAGCCAACCAGGGACTAGCGGGGCCAGTGAGCAGTTCTTC | TRBJ2-1 | TRBD2 | TRBV4-3 | -
CASSYSRSIKGYTF | TGTGCCAGCAGTTACTCGAGATCCATTAAAGGCTACACCTTC | TRBJ1-2 | - | TRBV6-5 | -
CASMLDRGRDIQYF | TGTGCCAGCATGCTCGACCGGGGCCGCGACATTCAGTACTTC | TRBJ2-4 | - | TRBV6-5 | -
CASSPQRLNYEQYF | TGTGCCAGCTCACCTCAAAGACTGAACTACGAGCAGTACTTC | TRBJ2-7 | - | TRBV18 | -
CASSHPILAGTKNIQYF | TGTGCCAGCAGCCATCCGATACTAGCGGGGACTAAAAACATTCAGTACTTC | TRBJ2-4 | TRBD2 | TRBV3-1/TRBV3-2 | -
CASSREETQYF | TGTGCCAGCAGCCGCGAAGAGACCCAGTACTTC | TRBJ2-5 | - | TRBV6-2/TRBV6-3 | -
CASSPVKNTEAFF | TGTGCCAGTAGCCCAGTGAAGAACACTGAAGCTTTCTTT | TRBJ1-1 | - | TRBV19 | -
CASTEGASSTDTQYF | TGTGCCAGCACCGAGGGGGCTTCTAGCACAGATACGCAGTATTTT | TRBJ2-3 | TRBD1 | TRBV6-5 | -
CASSLGAGTLYEQYF | TGCGCCAGCAGCTTGGGTGCGGGAACCCTGTACGAGCAGTACTTC | TRBJ2-7 | - | TRBV5-1 | -
CASSEAPHQPQHF | TGTGCCAGCAGTGAAGCCCCCCATCAGCCCCAGCATTTT | TRBJ1-5 | - | TRBV2 | -
CATSTEGISYEQYF | TGTGCCACCAGCACCGAAGGTATATCCTACGAGCAGTACTTC | TRBJ2-7 | - | TRBV15 | -
CASSQDRGYEQYF | TGCGCCAGCAGCCAAGATAGAGGATACGAGCAGTACTTC | TRBJ2-7 | - | TRBV4-3 | once
CASSLESSYNSPLHF | TGTGCCAGCAGTCTTGAGAGCTCCTATAATTCACCCCTCCACTTT | TRBJ1-6 | - | TRBV28 | few
CASSLYDSRGRNTEAFF | TGTGCCAGCAGCTTATATGATTCGAGAGGGCGTAACACTGAAGCTTTCTTT | TRBJ1-1 | - | TRBV5-6 | -
CASSPVAGGPYEQYF | TGTGCCAGCAGCCCAGTAGCGGGGGGCCCCTACGAGCAGTACTTC | TRBJ2-7 | TRBD2 | TRBV7-2 | -
CASSSGLRGGETQYF | TGTGCCAGCAGCTCCGGACTTAGGGGGGGTGAGACCCAGTACTTC | TRBJ2-5 | - | TRBV21-1 | -
CSVRTGGEQYF | TGCAGCGTTAGGACAGGTGGGGAGCAGTACTTC | TRBJ2-7 | TRBD1 | TRBV29-1 | -
CASSYSSTGYQETQYF | TGTGCCAGCAGTTACTCTTCTACAGGGTACCAAGAGACCCAGTACTTC | TRBJ2-5 | - | TRBV6-5 | -
CSAGGASPLHF | TGCAGTGCTGGGGGGGCATCACCCCTCCACTTT | TRBJ1-6 | - | TRBV20-1 | -
CASSPVQGLSDTEAFF | TGTGCCAGCTCACCCGTGCAGGGTTTGTCCGATACTGAAGCTTTCTTT | TRBJ1-1 | - | TRBV18 | -
CASSPRTSGSRDEQFF | TGTGCCAGCAGTCCCCGGACTAGCGGGAGTCGGGATGAGCAGTTCTTC | TRBJ2-1 | TRBD2 | TRBV28 | -
CASSRRTSGRVNTGELFF | TGTGCCAGCAGTCGTAGGACTAGCGGGAGGGTAAACACCGGGGAGCTGTTTTTT | TRBJ2-2 | TRBD2 | TRBV27 | -
CASSPPESPPNREAFF | TGTGCCAGCTCACCACCGGAATCTCCCCCGAACAGAGAAGCTTTCTTT | TRBJ1-1 | - | TRBV18 | once
CASSSENTGHYGYTF | TGCGCCAGCAGCTCAGAAAATACAGGCCACTATGGCTACACCTTC | TRBJ1-2 | - | TRBV5-1 | -
CASSSPRTGYGYTF | TGTGCCAGCAGCTCTCCCAGGACAGGATATGGCTACACCTTC | TRBJ1-2 | TRBD1 | TRBV27 | few
CASSLIGLEGEQYF | TGTGCCAGCAGCTTAATAGGGCTAGAGGGCGAGCAGTACTTC | TRBJ2-7 | - | TRBV7-3 | once
CATKESNNQPQHF | TGTGCCACCAAAGAGTCGAACAATCAGCCCCAGCATTTT | TRBJ1-5 | - | TRBV6-5 | -
CASSSGQHYGYTF | TGTGCCAGCAGTTCGGGACAACACTATGGCTACACCTTC | TRBJ1-2 | - | TRBV28 | few
CASSEETVTGNTIYF | TGTGCCAGCAGTGAAGAAACAGTAACTGGAAACACCATATATTTT | TRBJ1-3 | - | TRBV6-1 | -
CASSSYRGAYEQYF | TGTGCCAGCAGCTCGTACAGGGGAGCCTACGAGCAGTACTTC | TRBJ2-7 | TRBD1 | TRBV3-1/TRBV3-2 | few